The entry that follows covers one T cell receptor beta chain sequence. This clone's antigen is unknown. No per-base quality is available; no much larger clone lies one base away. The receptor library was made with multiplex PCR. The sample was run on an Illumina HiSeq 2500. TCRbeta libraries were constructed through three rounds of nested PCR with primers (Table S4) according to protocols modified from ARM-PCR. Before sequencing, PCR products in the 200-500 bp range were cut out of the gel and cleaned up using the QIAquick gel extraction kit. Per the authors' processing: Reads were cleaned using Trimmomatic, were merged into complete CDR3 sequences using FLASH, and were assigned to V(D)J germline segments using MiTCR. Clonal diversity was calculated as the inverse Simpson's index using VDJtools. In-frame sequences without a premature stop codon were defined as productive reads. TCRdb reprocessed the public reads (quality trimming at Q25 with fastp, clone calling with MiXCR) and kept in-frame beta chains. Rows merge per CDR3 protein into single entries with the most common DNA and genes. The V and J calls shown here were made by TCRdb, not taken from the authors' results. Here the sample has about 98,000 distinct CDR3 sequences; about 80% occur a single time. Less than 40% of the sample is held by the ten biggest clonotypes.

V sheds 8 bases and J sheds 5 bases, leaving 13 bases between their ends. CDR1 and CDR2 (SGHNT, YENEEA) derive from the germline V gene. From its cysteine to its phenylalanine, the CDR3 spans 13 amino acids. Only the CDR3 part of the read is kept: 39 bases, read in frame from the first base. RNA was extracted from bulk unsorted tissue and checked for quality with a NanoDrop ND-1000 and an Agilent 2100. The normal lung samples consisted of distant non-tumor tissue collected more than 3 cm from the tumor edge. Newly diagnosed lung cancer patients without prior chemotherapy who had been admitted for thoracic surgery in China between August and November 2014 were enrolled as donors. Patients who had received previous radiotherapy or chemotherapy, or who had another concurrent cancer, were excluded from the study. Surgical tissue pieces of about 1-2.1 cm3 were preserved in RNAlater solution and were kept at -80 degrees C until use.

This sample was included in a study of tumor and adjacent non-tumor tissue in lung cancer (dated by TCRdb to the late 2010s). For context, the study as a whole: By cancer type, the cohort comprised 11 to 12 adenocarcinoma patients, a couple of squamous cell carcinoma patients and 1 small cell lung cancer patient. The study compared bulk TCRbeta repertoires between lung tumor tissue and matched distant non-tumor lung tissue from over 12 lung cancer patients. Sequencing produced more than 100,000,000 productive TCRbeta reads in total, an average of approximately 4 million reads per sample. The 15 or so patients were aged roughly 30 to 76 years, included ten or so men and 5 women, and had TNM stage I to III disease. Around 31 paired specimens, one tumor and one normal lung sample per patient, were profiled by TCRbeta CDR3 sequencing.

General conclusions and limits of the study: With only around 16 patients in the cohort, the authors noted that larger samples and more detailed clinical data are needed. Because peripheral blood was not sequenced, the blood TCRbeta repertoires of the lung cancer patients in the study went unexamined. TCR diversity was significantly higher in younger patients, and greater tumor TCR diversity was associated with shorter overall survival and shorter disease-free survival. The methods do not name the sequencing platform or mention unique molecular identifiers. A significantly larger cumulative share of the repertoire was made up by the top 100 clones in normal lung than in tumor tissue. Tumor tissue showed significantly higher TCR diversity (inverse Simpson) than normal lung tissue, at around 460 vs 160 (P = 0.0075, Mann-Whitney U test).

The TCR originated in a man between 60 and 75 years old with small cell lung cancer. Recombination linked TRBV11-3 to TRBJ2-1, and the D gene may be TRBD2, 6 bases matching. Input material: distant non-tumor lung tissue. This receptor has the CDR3 CASCSRTNNEQFF. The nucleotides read TGTGCCAGCTGCTCAAGGACTAACAATGAGCAGTTCTTC.